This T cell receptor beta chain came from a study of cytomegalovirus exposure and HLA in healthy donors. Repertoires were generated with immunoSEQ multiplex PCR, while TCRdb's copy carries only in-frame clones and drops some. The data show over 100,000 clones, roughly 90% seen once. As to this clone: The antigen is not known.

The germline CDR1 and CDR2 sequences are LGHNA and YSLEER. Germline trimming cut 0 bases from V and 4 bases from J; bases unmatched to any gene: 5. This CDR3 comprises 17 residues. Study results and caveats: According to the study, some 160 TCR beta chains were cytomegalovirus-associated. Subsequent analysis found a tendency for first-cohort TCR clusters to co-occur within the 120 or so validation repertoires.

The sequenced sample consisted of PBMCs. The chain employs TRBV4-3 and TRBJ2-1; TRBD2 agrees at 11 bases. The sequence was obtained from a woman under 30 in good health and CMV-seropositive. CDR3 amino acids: CASSQEIAGGWYNEQFF. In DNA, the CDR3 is TGCGCCAGCAGCCAAGAGATAGCGGGAGGGTGGTACAATGAGCAGTTCTTC.